The 27 T cell receptor beta chains below were found in one sample sequenced in a study of CD8 T cells in ankylosing spondylitis. Each CDR3 protein is one row after TCRdb ran MiXCR on the 5' RACE reads. The sample yields 300,000 to 400,000 distinct CDR3 sequences, approximately 10% seen once. Material for sequencing was blood, either unsorted or a sorted T cell fraction (not recorded which). The receptors shown here come from a female donor with ankylosing spondylitis or in good health (not recorded which).

This clonotype was picked up many times. The chain has TRBV20-1 and TRBJ2-1; 8 nucleotides match TRBD1. The CDR3 covers 13 residues. V was clipped by 3 bases and J by 9 bases; unmatched bases: 7. Germline-derived CDR1 and CDR2 are DFQATT and SNEGSKA (reference sequence). In DNA form, the CDR3 reads TGCAGTGCTAGGCCGGGACAGGCAAGTGAGCAGTTCTTC. Translated: CSARPGQASEQFF.

The chain is built from TRBV18 and TRBJ1-1; the D gene is possibly TRBD1 (5 bases). The CDR3 loop spans 15 amino acids. V lost 6 bases and J 2 bases, leaving 16 bases between the germline ends. CDR1 KGHSH and CDR2 LQKENI come from the germline V gene. The CDR3 DNA sequence: TGTGCCAGCTCCCAAAGTTTGGGGCTTAACACTGAAGCTTTCTTT. Translation: CASSQSLGLNTEAFF.

This clonotype was found a few times. The chain joins TRBV5-1 to TRBJ2-3; the D gene is possibly TRBD2 (5 bases). From germline, CDR1 is SGHRS and CDR2 YFSETQ. CDR3 length: 15 residues. V lost 2 bases, J lost 2 bases, and 12 bases lay in between. The CDR3 DNA follows: TGCGCCAGCAGCTTAGAGGGATTTCACACAGATACGCAGTATTTT. It encodes CASSLEGFHTDTQYF.

In its sample, this clonotype was seen many times. This chain connects TRBV27 to TRBJ1-2, with 9 bases lining up with TRBD1. Looked up from germline, CDR1 is MNHEY and CDR2 is SMNVEV (reference sequence). This CDR3 is 15 amino acids long. With V trimmed by 4 bases and J by 1 base, 4 bases remained unmatched. The CDR3 coding sequence is TGTGCCAGCAGTTCGGGACAGGGAGATAACTATGGCTACACCTTC. Translated, it gives CASSSGQGDNYGYTF.

There are many counts of this clonotype. The CDR3: CASSPFMDLLSNYGYTF. The DNA of the CDR3 is TGTGCCAGCTCACCTTTTATGGACCTACTGTCTAACTATGGCTACACCTTC. This chain connects TRBV18 to TRBJ1-2; D gene ambiguous. In germline, CDR1 is KGHSH, CDR2 LQKENI. The germline V and J ends were trimmed by 3 bases and 0 bases, with 17 bases remaining between them. This CDR3 is 17 amino acids long. Using reference TRBV18 and TRBJ1-2 for the parts outside the CDR3, the full variable domain is NAGVMQNPRHLVRRRGQEARLRCSPMKGHSHVYWYRQLPEEGLKFMVYLQKENIIDESGMPKERFSAEFPKEGPSILRIQQVVRGDSAAYFCASSPFMDLLSNYGYTFGSGTRLTVV.

This clonotype was detected only a few times. The rearrangement uses TRBV27 and TRBJ2-1; D gene ambiguous. CDR1 MNHEY and CDR2 SMNVEV come from the germline V gene (reference sequence). This CDR3 has 14 residues. Trimming removed 2 bases at V and 9 bases at J, with 14 bases between. The chain's CDR3 is CASSLVHNLGEQFF. CDR3 DNA sequence: TGTGCCAGCAGTTTAGTCCATAATCTTGGTGAGCAGTTCTTC.

This clonotype showed up many times. The CDR3 reads CASSTPLRQGDQPQHF. The DNA of the CDR3 is TGTGCCAGCAGCACACCTCTCCGACAAGGTGATCAGCCCCAGCATTTT. This chain links TRBV6-1 with TRBJ1-5; D call uncertain. Germline V gives CDR1 MNHNS, CDR2 SASEGT. V was pared by 6 bases and J by 5 bases, with 20 bases between. CDR3 length: 16 amino acids.

The gene calls are TRBV5-1 and TRBJ1-2; 8 nucleotides align to TRBD1. From germline, CDR1 is SGHRS and CDR2 YFSETQ. The CDR3 covers 16 residues. The J segment lost 6 bases and the V segment lost 0 bases, leaving 10 bases of the junction unmatched. The CDR3 nucleotides read TGCGCCAGCAGCTTGGAGGGCAGGGGGCAACAGGATGGCTACACCTTC. This translates into CASSLEGRGQQDGYTF.

Only a few counts were recorded for this clonotype. V and J are TRBV19 and TRBJ1-2; 7 bases are a match to TRBD1. The CDR3 loop spans 18 amino acids. CDR1 and CDR2 (germline): LNHDA, SQIVND (reference sequence). After removal of 5 bases from V and 2 bases from J, the junction contained 17 bases not matched to a gene. In nucleotides, the CDR3 is TGTGCCAGTAGTGGGGGGGGACAGCCTCTAGGGACGAACTATGGCTACACCTTC. The encoded protein is CASSGGGQPLGTNYGYTF.

This clonotype has a count of ten or more. The chain employs TRBV3-1 and TRBJ1-5; D gene unclear. Trimming stripped 0 bases from V and 6 bases from J, with 18 bases between. This CDR3 contains 17 residues. CDR1 is LGHDT, CDR2 YNNKEL, per germline (reference sequence). DNA for the CDR3: TGTGCCAGCAGCCAAGACGAGGGAATGAGAGAGGGTCAGCCCCAGCATTTT. This sequence encodes CASSQDEGMREGQPQHF.

The table lists this clonotype with a few counts. V is TRBV3-1 and J is TRBJ2-5; 7 nucleotides match TRBD2. Germline loops: CDR1 LGHDT, CDR2 YNNKEL (reference sequence). With V trimmed by 0 bases and J by 3 bases, 4 bases remained unmatched. The CDR3 extends over 15 amino acids. The CDR3 region is CASSQDRRGEETQYF. In DNA, the CDR3 is TGTGCCAGCAGCCAAGATCGACGGGGGGAAGAGACCCAGTACTTC.

This clonotype was seen at least ten times. Here the CDR3 DNA reads TGCAGTGCAGGAAGACAGGGCTTGGAGACCCAGTACTTC. Its protein is CSAGRQGLETQYF. The chain recombines TRBV20-1 with TRBJ2-5; TRBD1 matches at 7 bases. Trimming at V came to 6 bases and at J to 5 bases, leaving 9 bases not matched to a gene. CDR1 and CDR2 from the germline V gene are DFQATT and SNEGSKA (reference sequence). The CDR3 contains 13 residues.

This clonotype has a handful of counts. The rearrangement uses TRBV7-2 and TRBJ2-3; TRBD1 matches at 8 bases. The germline V gene encodes CDR1 SGHTA and CDR2 FQGNSA. This CDR3 is built from 17 residues. The V and J ends lost 1 base and 4 bases, in that order; junction bases with no gene match: 10. Written as DNA, the CDR3 is TGTGCCAGCAGCTTAGGGACAGGGAAATTTATTGCAGATACGCAGTATTTT. It yields the protein CASSLGTGKFIADTQYF.

This clonotype has more than one count but fewer than ten. V gene TRBV29-1 combines with J gene TRBJ2-1, with unresolved D. V was pared by 0 bases and J by 2 bases, with 17 bases between. The CDR3 covers 17 residues. CDR1 is SQVTM and CDR2 is ANQGSEA in the germline V gene. CDR3 nucleotides: TGCAGCGTTGAAGATAGGGTAGAGAAGGGTGCCTACAATGAGCAGTTCTTC. Its protein product is CSVEDRVEKGAYNEQFF.

This clonotype was observed a handful of times. The CDR3 nucleotides are TGTGCCAGCAGGCCGGACATAAACTATGGCTACACCTTC. Residues: CASRPDINYGYTF. The V gene is TRBV12-3 or TRBV12-4, the J gene TRBJ1-2; D may be TRBD1 (5 bases). V shed 6 bases and J shed 2 bases, with 10 bases lying between them. The CDR3 runs to 13 residues.

V gene TRBV19 combines with J gene TRBJ2-7; D gene unclear. Germline CDR1 LNHDA, CDR2 SQIVND (reference sequence). V was pared by 9 bases and J by 6 bases, with 6 bases between. The CDR3 loop spans 9 amino acids. The CDR3 region has the DNA TGTGCCAGATATGGCGAGCAGTACTTC. Its protein is CARYGEQYF.

This clonotype was recorded many times. The rearrangement uses TRBV28 and TRBJ1-2, with D unresolved. The CDR3 extends over 12 amino acids. The germline gives CDR1 MDHEN, CDR2 SYDVKM. The germline V and J ends were trimmed by 3 bases and 4 bases, with 6 bases remaining between them. CDR3 in amino acids: CASSLMSYGYTF. Here the CDR3 DNA reads TGTGCCAGCAGTTTGATGAGCTATGGCTACACCTTC.

This clonotype was found a few times. In nucleotides, the CDR3 is TGCAGTGCCCACCGGGATACCTACGAGCAGTACTTC. It yields the protein CSAHRDTYEQYF. The chain is built from TRBV20-1 and TRBJ2-7; possible D gene TRBD2, 5 bases. The germline CDR1 and CDR2 sequences are DFQATT and SNEGSKA (reference sequence). Trimming removed 6 bases from V and 2 bases from J, with 11 bases in between. The CDR3 has 12 amino acids.

With respect to this clonotype: A read error may be the cause here, since a much bigger clone is one base away. CDR3 loop: CASSVVAETQYF. The CDR3, as DNA: TGTGCCAGCAGCGTAGTGGCAGAAACGCAGTATTTT. The V and J genes are TRBV9 and TRBJ2-3; D uncertain. The CDR3 contains 12 residues. Germline CDR1 and CDR2: SGDLS and YYNGEE.

This clonotype was recorded many times. The rearrangement uses TRBV20-1 and TRBJ2-2; a possible D gene is TRBD2 (6 bases). Germline V gene sequence: CDR1 DFQATT, CDR2 SNEGSKA (reference sequence). The CDR3 is 14 residues long. Trimming left V 0 bases short and J 7 bases short, with 12 bases between. The CDR3 nucleotides are TGCAGTGCTAGAGATCGTCCGGGAGACGGGGAGCTGTTTTTT. It is translated as CSARDRPGDGELFF.

V is TRBV11-1 and J is TRBJ1-2; 7 bases match TRBD1. The junction had 13 bases not matched to a gene; V was cut back by 2 bases and J by 1 base. This CDR3 spans 18 amino acids. Germline V gene lookup returns CDR1 SGHAT and CDR2 FQDESV (reference sequence). The CDR3 DNA reads TGTGCCAGCAGCTTACCGGACAGGCGGAGGGGGAATAACTATGGCTACACCTTC. It encodes CASSLPDRRRGNNYGYTF.

This clonotype was counted between two and nine times. This chain uses TRBV18 with TRBJ2-7; D is undetermined. Between the trimmed V and J ends, which lost 0 bases and 2 bases, there was a span of 8 bases. Germline CDR1 is KGHSH and CDR2 is LQKENI. The CDR3 is 14 residues long. Written as DNA, the CDR3 is TGTGCCAGCTCACCACCCGCTAGGACCTACGAGCAGTACTTC. Its translation: CASSPPARTYEQYF.

This clonotype was detected many times. The J gene is TRBJ2-7, the V gene TRBV7-2, with D perhaps TRBD1 or TRBD2 (6 bases each). In germline, CDR1 is SGHTA, CDR2 FQGNSA. The V end was cut by 4 bases, the J end by 4 bases, with 14 bases between. This CDR3 is built from 14 residues. CDR3 amino acids: CASSSYGGEYEQYF. CDR3 sequence (DNA): TGTGCCAGCAGCTCCTACGGGGGCGAATACGAGCAGTACTTC.

There are a few counts of this clonotype. The chain combines TRBV30 with TRBJ1-5, with TRBD1 matching over 7 bases. V was pared by 1 base and J by 4 bases, with 1 base of the junction left unmatched. There are 13 residues in the CDR3. CDR1 is GTSNPN, CDR2 SVGIG, per germline (reference sequence). The CDR3 nucleotides are TGTGCCTGGAGTGAGACAGGGAATCAGCCCCAGCATTTT. Translating gives CAWSETGNQPQHF.

In this sample, this clonotype turned up many times. V and J are TRBV20-1 and TRBJ1-4; possible D gene TRBD1, 6 bases. Trimming cost V 6 bases and J 6 bases, with 14 bases left between them. The CDR3 totals 13 residues. The germline CDR1 and CDR2 sequences are DFQATT and SNEGSKA (reference sequence). CDR3: CSAGWGADEKLFF. In DNA form, the CDR3 reads TGCAGTGCCGGTTGGGGGGCGGATGAAAAACTGTTTTTT.

The CDR3 DNA reads as TGTGCCAGCAGCTTAGTGCGGGAGGGCCCCTACAATGAGCAGTTCTTC. Translation: CASSLVREGPYNEQFF. This sequence joins TRBV7-2 and TRBJ2-1; 9 bases line up with TRBD2. The ends lost 1 base at V and 2 bases at J; junction bases unmatched: 3. The CDR3 length is 16 residues. The germline V gene has CDR1 SGHTA and CDR2 FQGNSA.

The gene calls are TRBV3-1 and TRBJ2-1; 13 nucleotides align to TRBD2. The length of the CDR3 is 17 residues. CDR1 LGHDT and CDR2 YNNKEL come from the germline V gene (reference sequence). V was clipped by 4 bases and J by 7 bases; unmatched bases: 10. Here the CDR3 reads CASSPYTTSGRENEQFF. DNA of the CDR3: TGTGCCAGCAGCCCTTACACCACTAGCGGGAGGGAGAATGAGCAGTTCTTC.